The sequence of this T cell receptor beta chain was determined in a study of T cell responses to AZD1222 COVID-19 vaccine. Libraries were prepared by immunoSEQ multiplex PCR; TCRdb keeps only in-frame clonotypes and omits some of them. This sample has 100,000 to 150,000 clones, with approximately 88% found just once. Trimming removed 8 bases from V and 0 bases from J; junction bases left unmatched: 3. The CDR3 extends over 14 amino acids. Germline CDR1 SGHTA, CDR2 FQGNSA. This chain joins TRBV7-2 and TRBJ1-3; 8 bases are a match to TRBD1. Specimen: peripheral blood, collected on day 0 of AZD1222 vaccination. The receptor was isolated from an adult in good health. The CDR3 nucleotides are TGTGCCAGCCGGGACAGGAGCTCTGGAAACACCATATATTTT. Translated, it gives CASRDRSSGNTIYF.